Given below is one T cell receptor beta chain in context. The sample comes from a study of blood T cell repertoires in COVID-19. Study-level background: Researchers got acute and convalescent COVID-19 samples from the United States, Italy and Spain. Sample material is recorded as cDNA or gDNA derived from T cells, B-cell-depleted T cells, or PBMCs.

How the authors handled the data: Quantification of nucleated cells was approximated via reference gene primer amplification. The data were produced by immunoSEQ multiplex PCR, yet TCRdb's version contains in-frame clones alone and is incomplete. V, J and clone size reflect that table, while D and trimming were determined from the DNA. Here the sample spans approximately 59,000 clones, 70% to 90% being singletons. The TCR sequence derives from a human donor in a cohort sampled during active COVID-19. Sequencing input: peripheral blood.

In nucleotides, the CDR3 is TGCGCCAGCATGCCAGGGGGCGCGTTGGACACTGAAGCTTTCTTT. This encodes CASMPGGALDTEAFF. The chain joins TRBV4-1 to TRBJ1-1, with 8 bases fitting TRBD1. Trimming cost V 7 bases and J 3 bases; bases outside gene matches: 10. Germline CDR1 reads MGHRA; CDR2 reads YSYEKL. This CDR3 has 15 residues.